The subject of this entry is one T cell receptor beta chain. This clone's antigen is unknown. No base quality information exists; no much larger clone differs at one position. In the germline V gene (reference sequence), CDR1 corresponds to LNHDA and CDR2 to SQIVND. Trimming costs V 7 bases and J 0 bases, and their ends lie 10 bases apart. Spanning cysteine to phenylalanine, the CDR3 consists of 14 amino acids. The retained sequence is limited to the CDR3, 42 bases, with the frame set at the first base. These data originate in a study of blood T cell repertoires in COVID-19 (dated by TCRdb to the early 2020s). General notes on the study: Samples from collaborators originated in the United States, Italy and Spain and spanned both the acute and convalescent phases of COVID-19. The material from the prospective study consisted of cDNA or gDNA derived from T cells, B-cell-depleted T cells, or PBMCs. Deeply sampled blood TCRbeta repertoires from subjects exposed to, actively infected with, or recovered from COVID-19 were included in the dataset. The repertoires were made available in a free public database intended to serve as a resource for research on the immune response to SARS-CoV-2. Samples were obtained from the ongoing ImmuneRACE study (first 160 participants) and from approximately 1,200 subjects provided by 6 global collaborators. A de-identified subject ID, COVID-19 status, age in years and sex were almost always included in the sample metadata. Where available, HLA class I and class II types were taken from metadata supplied by the sample provider and were not determined by assay-based typing.

Broader findings and caveats from the paper: The quantity of clinical and demographic metadata differed by source and by participant and was supplied without curation.

The immunoSEQ Assay, a bias-controlled multiplex PCR, was used to amplify TCRbeta CDR3 regions from genomic DNA. On the study's bioinformatics: The number of nucleated cells in each sample was estimated by amplification of reference gene primers within the assay. To quantify the absolute abundance of each unique TCRbeta CDR3 rearrangement, sequence reads were collapsed and filtered. For each sample, productive Simpson clonality was calculated as the square root of Simpson's diversity index over productive rearrangements. The source is immuneACCESS, and TCRdb retained only in-frame sequences with V and J called. Part of the clones is not carried over; for the studies checked, unresolved V genes explain less than half of this, and the remainder is unexplained. V, J and clone size were drawn from that table, and D and trimming were deduced from the DNA. The sample records 25,000 to 35,000 clones, over 70% of which are singletons. Roughly 16% of the sample comes from the top ten.

The collaborating institutions used their own protocols to collect whole blood in K2EDTA tubes. For TCRbeta analysis, collaborators shipped samples as frozen whole blood, isolated PBMCs, or DNA extracted from either of those sample types. The V and J genes are TRBV19 and TRBJ2-1; the best D guess is TRBD2, with 6 bases matching. What was sequenced was peripheral blood. This receptor was obtained from a woman in her sixties or seventies with acute or convalescent COVID-19. The encoded CDR3 is CASTRGSSYNEQFF. The DNA sequence is TGTGCCAGTACACGGGGGAGCTCCTACAATGAGCAGTTCTTC.